The rows below give T cell receptor beta chains drawn from one sample of a study of CD8 T cells in Susac syndrome. TCRdb redid the calling of the immunoSEQ multiplex PCR reads with MiXCR, one entry per CDR3 protein. Of about 200,000 distinct CDR3 sequences in the sample, roughly 94% were seen once. Sequenced material: CD4+ T cells from PBMCs. All receptors derive from a human donor with multiple sclerosis. Each CDR3 is given with its conserved first and last residue. The D gene is left open where the match is weak. Only part of the rows carry a size: once, few, many, or a class if the clone is expanded.

clone size,V gene,D gene,J gene,CDR3 DNA,CDR3 protein
NA,TRBV9,NA,TRBJ1-2,TGTGCCAGCGGGAGGGGATGGGGCTACACCTTC,CASGRGWGYTF
NA,TRBV30,NA,TRBJ1-6,TGTGCCTGGAGTGACCCTAGGCAACGGGACACCTACAGCCGTAATTCACCCCTCCACTTT,CAWSDPRQRDTYSRNSPLHF
NA,TRBV6-1,NA,TRBJ1-2,TGTGCCAGCAGTGAAGCGACGAGGGGGGATGGCTACACCTTC,CASSEATRGDGYTF
NA,TRBV12-3/TRBV12-4,NA,TRBJ1-1,TGTGCCAGCACAACGGTGATGAACACTGAAGCTTTCTTT,CASTTVMNTEAFF
NA,TRBV20-1,NA,TRBJ1-2,TGCAGTGCTAGTAGAGGCCCAGCAGGCTATGGCTACACCTTC,CSASRGPAGYGYTF
NA,TRBV4-2,TRBD1,TRBJ1-4,TGTGCCAGCAGCCAAGAGCGCAGGGGCAGGGGGGATGAAAAACTGTTTTTT,CASSQERRGRGDEKLFF
NA,TRBV30,NA,TRBJ1-5,TGTGCCTGGAGTGTAGAAGTTCTAAATCAGCCCCAGCATTTT,CAWSVEVLNQPQHF
once,TRBV20-1,TRBD1,TRBJ1-6,TGCAGTGCTAGAGACACCGGGACAGGGGATAATTCACCCCTCCACTTT,CSARDTGTGDNSPLHF
NA,TRBV20-1,TRBD1,TRBJ1-2,TGCAGTGTTCAGGGGGCTGACTATGGCTACACCTTC,CSVQGADYGYTF
NA,TRBV25-1,NA,TRBJ1-5,TGTGCCGGAAGAGGACAGCTGAATCAGCCCCAGCATTTT,CAGRGQLNQPQHF